This TCR beta chain was retrieved from a study of blood T cells in healthy people across ages. Germline lookup yields CDR1 LNHDA and CDR2 SQIVND (reference sequence). Trimming shortened V by 3 bases and J by 4 bases, and 19 bases separated the two germline ends. The CDR3 consists of 17 residues. About this clonotype itself: Antigen: not known.

Study-wide results and caveats: Diversity estimates drawn from one million T cells were deemed underestimates. In these data, TCR beta diversity tracked strongly with naive T cell percentage.

The second PCR ran roughly 6 to 11 cycles with a sample-barcoded 5' primer and J-beta primers. MiXCR, run by TCRdb on the 5' RACE reads, gives a single entry per CDR3 protein. The sample yields about 720,000 distinct CDR3 sequences, 22% seen once. Input material: blood. The TCR was taken from a man aged 65 to 79 in good health. The genes are TRBV19 and TRBJ1-5; D unresolved. The CDR3 loop reads CASSIHVRPGGNQPQHF. DNA for the CDR3: TGTGCCAGTAGTATCCACGTCCGACCGGGAGGGAATCAGCCCCAGCATTTT.